The text below deals with one T cell receptor beta chain. Its cognate antigen has yet to be identified. No base qualities exist here, and no much larger clone lies one base off it. This sample was taken from a study of T cell responses to AZD1222 COVID-19 vaccine (dated by TCRdb to the early 2020s). Describing the broader study: A total of over 230 trial participants underwent TCR sequencing, of whom roughly 210 received two doses of AZD1222 and around 25 received two doses of the MenACWY control vaccine. Enrollment into the trials was organized by age into subgroups of 18-55, 56-69 and 70-plus years, and those subgroups contained 148, 28 and 57 TCR-sequenced participants, respectively.

The CDR3 regions of human TCRbeta chains were subjected to immunosequencing. In the authors' own workflow: Repertoire TCRs were matched against a reference library of SARS-CoV-2-specific TCRs generated with the MIRA antigen-specificity platform. Breadth was defined as the fraction of unique TCRs that were SARS-CoV-2-associated. Depth was defined as the fraction of total T cells that were SARS-CoV-2-associated. Each spike-specific TCR was assigned to its reactive spike region and to a CD4 or CD8 class using the MIRA data. Log10-transformed breadth and depth values were compared by one-way ANOVA with Sidak's multiple comparisons tests. This is the immuneACCESS table as TCRdb keeps it, with only in-frame sequences that have V and J called. A part of the clones is gone; compared with another copy, unresolved V genes explain less than half, and the rest is unexplained. That table supplies the V and J calls and clone size; D and trimming were determined from the DNA. For this sample the table gives 100,000 or so clones, of which around 87% were detected only once. The ten biggest clones cover roughly 10% of the sample.

The sample's time point label, in plain terms: about 28 days (+/-7) after the second vaccine dose. Because spike-specific TCR depth and breadth did not differ between the two schedules, AZD1222 recipients who got a second dose at roughly 4 weeks were pooled with those who got a second dose at roughly 12 weeks. The vaccinee samples were drawn from two UK trials, COV001 and COV002, one of which was a single-blind randomized controlled phase 2/3 trial testing AZD1222 (ChAdOx1 nCoV-19) in healthy adults. For TCRbeta chain sequencing, PBMC samples from trial participants were taken at day 0 and at day 28 after the second dose. From cysteine to phenylalanine, the CDR3 is 19 amino acids long. Just the 57-base CDR3 DNA is kept, in frame starting at base 1. V loses 4 bases at its end and J loses 3 bases; junction bases beyond the gene matches: 19. Per the germline V gene, SGHRS is the CDR1 and YFSETQ is the CDR2.

The study at large found these results: Participants were mostly white British and included more females than males, and it was suggested by the authors that clonal diversity may have been underestimated. After two AZD1222 doses, spike-specific TCR breadth and depth were significantly higher than at day 0 and than in MenACWY recipients. In the small 56-69-year group, the increase in depth fell short of significance, most likely because of low power. Epitopes outside the regions mutated in the B.1.351 and B.1.1.7 variants were reportedly recognized by nearly half of the unique spike-specific TCRs. Because no samples from the day 14 peak response were available, repertoires could be characterized only after the peak T cell response. Conclusions about previously exposed vaccinees are limited because only 5 or 6 AZD1222 recipients were SARS-CoV-2 seropositive at baseline. Vaccine-associated CD4 TCRs spanned the whole spike protein, with dominant responses in regions 160-218 and 743-854.

The rearrangement combines TRBV5-1 with TRBJ2-1, and 7 junction bases match TRBD2. This clonotype originated in an adult who received the AZD1222 COVID-19 vaccine. Sample: peripheral blood, taken 28 days after the second AZD1222 dose. The DNA sequence reads TGCGCCAGCAGCCTGCTCTTCCCTGGTTCGGGGAGGGACTACAATGAGCAGTTCTTC. This codes for CASSLLFPGSGRDYNEQFF.